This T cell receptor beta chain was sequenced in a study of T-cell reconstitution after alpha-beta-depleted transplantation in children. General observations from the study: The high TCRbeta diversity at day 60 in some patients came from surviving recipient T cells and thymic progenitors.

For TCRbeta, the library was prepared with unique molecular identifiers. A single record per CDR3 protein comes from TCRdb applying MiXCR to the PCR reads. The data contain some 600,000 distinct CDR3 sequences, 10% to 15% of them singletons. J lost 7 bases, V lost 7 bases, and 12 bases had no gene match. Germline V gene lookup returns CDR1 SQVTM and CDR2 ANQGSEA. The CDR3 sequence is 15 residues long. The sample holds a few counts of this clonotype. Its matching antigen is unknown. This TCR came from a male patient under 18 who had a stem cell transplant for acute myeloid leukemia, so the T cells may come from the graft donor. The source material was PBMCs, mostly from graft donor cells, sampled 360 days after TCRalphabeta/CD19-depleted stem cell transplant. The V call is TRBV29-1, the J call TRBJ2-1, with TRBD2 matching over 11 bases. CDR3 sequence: CSAGRVAGGRNEQFF. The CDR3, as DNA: TGCAGCGCTGGGCGTGTAGCGGGAGGGCGTAATGAGCAGTTCTTC.